This T cell receptor (beta chain) emerged from a study of T cells in localized non-small cell lung cancer. Study-level results: Higher blood T cell density went with longer overall survival. Since sequencing was restricted to only one region of the tumor, intratumor heterogeneity remains a possibility.

V lost 5 bases, J lost 4 bases, and 8 bases lay in between. Germline-derived CDR1 and CDR2 are SGHAT and FQNNGV. This CDR3 is 12 amino acids long. Turning to this clone: What it recognizes is unknown.

The method was immunoSEQ multiplex PCR; TCRdb's version includes in-frame clones alone and lacks a portion of them. The sample includes approximately 8,300 clones, about 90% of them seen just once. The rearrangement joins TRBV11-2 to TRBJ2-5, with D hard to call. This receptor was identified in an older female donor with stage II squamous cell lung carcinoma. The specimen was peripheral blood, collected before any cancer treatment. Written as DNA, the CDR3 is TGTGCCAGCAGCCCGCTTGGAGAGACCCAGTACTTC. It is translated as CASSPLGETQYF.